The 25 T cell receptor beta chains below all came from one sample that was sequenced in a study of T cells of healthy individuals. TCRdb itself ran the 5' RACE reads through MiXCR, one entry per CDR3 protein. Of tens of thousands of distinct CDR3 sequences listed, about 15% are singletons. Every receptor here comes from a human donor in good health.

The chain has TRBV12-5 and TRBJ2-1; 11 bases are a match to TRBD2. From germline, CDR1 is LGHNT and CDR2 FRNRAP. V lost 9 bases and J lost 4; bases outside the gene matches: 11. This CDR3 has 16 amino acids. In nucleotides, the CDR3 is TGTGCTAGCACATGGAGTGGGACTAGCGGTTACAATGAGCAGTTCTTC. It specifies CASTWSGTSGYNEQFF.

At least ten counts were recorded for this clonotype. The chain uses TRBV20-1 and TRBJ1-5; D gene uncertain. The germline gives CDR1 DFQATT, CDR2 SNEGSKA (reference sequence). The CDR3 has 18 amino acids. V was shortened by 5 bases and J by 0 bases, with 23 bases between the two germline ends. CDR3 loop: CSADLGPQRGYSNQPQHF. CDR3 DNA sequence: TGCAGTGCTGACCTTGGGCCCCAACGAGGGTATAGCAATCAGCCCCAGCATTTT.

This clonotype was observed many times. The chain links TRBV20-1 to TRBJ2-7; 11 nucleotides agree with TRBD2. The ends lost 3 bases at V and 6 bases at J; junction bases unmatched: 10. This CDR3 has 15 amino acids. Germline CDR1 reads DFQATT; CDR2 reads SNEGSKA (reference sequence). The CDR3 here is CSASNLAGGPSEQYF. CDR3 DNA: TGCAGTGCTAGCAACCTAGCGGGAGGACCATCCGAGCAGTACTTC.

This clonotype was observed many times. V gene TRBV29-1 combines with J gene TRBJ2-7; D is unclear. The V gene lost 2 bases and the J gene lost 6 bases, with 14 bases spanning the gap. The CDR3 is 13 amino acids. Germline-derived CDR1 and CDR2 are SQVTM and ANQGSEA. The CDR3 reads CSVESQSGREQYF. The DNA of the CDR3 is TGCAGCGTTGAATCTCAGTCCGGGCGCGAGCAGTACTTC.

This clonotype was recorded at least ten times. The chain joins TRBV7-8 to TRBJ2-1, with 7 positions matching TRBD2. This CDR3 contains 16 residues. Germline V gives CDR1 SGHVS, CDR2 FQNEAQ. With V trimmed by 5 bases and J by 0 bases, 7 bases remained unmatched. The CDR3 bases are TGTGCCAGCAGCGCAAACGGGGGGAGCTCCTACAATGAGCAGTTCTTC. It translates to CASSANGGSSYNEQFF.

The rearrangement uses TRBV12-3 or TRBV12-4 and TRBJ2-1, with D possibly being TRBD2 (6 bases). The CDR3 has 15 amino acids. Deletions cut 3 bases from V and 6 bases from J, with 15 bases between. CDR3 bases: TGTGCCAGCAGTTTCCGCGGGAACATCCGCAATGAGCAGTTCTTC. Translated: CASSFRGNIRNEQFF.

The table lists this clonotype with a few counts. The V and J genes are TRBV2 and TRBJ1-1, with unresolved D. The CDR3 extends over 14 amino acids. Trimming stripped 4 bases from V and 1 base from J, with 10 bases between. Germline V CDR1 and CDR2: SNHLY, FYNNEI. The CDR3 nucleotides read TGTGCCAGCAGTGGGCACAGCAAGAACACTGAAGCTTTCTTT. It encodes CASSGHSKNTEAFF.

This clonotype was observed many times. V gene TRBV7-2 combines with J gene TRBJ2-5; 8 nucleotides match TRBD2. The CDR3 is 15 amino acids. J lost 0 bases, V lost 3 bases, and 3 bases had no gene match. CDR1 is SGHTA, CDR2 FQGNSA, per germline. The DNA for the CDR3 is TGTGCCAGCAGCTTCGGGGGGGCCAACCAAGAGACCCAGTACTTC. Protein product: CASSFGGANQETQYF.

This clonotype has only a few counts. The chain links TRBV3-1 to TRBJ1-1; D is ambiguous. Trimming shortened V by 8 bases and J by 5 bases, and 12 bases separated the two germline ends. The CDR3 is 12 amino acids. Germline loops: CDR1 LGHDT, CDR2 YNNKEL (reference sequence). The CDR3 protein is CASGNGRTEAFF. CDR3 DNA: TGTGCCAGCGGAAATGGGAGGACTGAAGCTTTCTTT.

The chain uses TRBV6-1 and TRBJ1-6, with no clear D. Germline CDR1 is MNHNS and CDR2 is SASEGT. V lost 6 bases and J lost 8, with 11 bases in between. This CDR3 comprises 13 residues. CDR3 in DNA: TGTGCCAGCAGCGTGAATTGGGATTCACCCCTCCACTTT. Translated: CASSVNWDSPLHF.

This clonotype was counted a few times. The V gene is TRBV10-1, the J gene TRBJ2-5; 12 bases match TRBD2. The CDR3 totals 16 residues. Trimming cost V 4 bases and J 3 bases; bases outside gene matches: 6. The V gene's germline CDR1 is WNHNN and CDR2 SYGVQD (reference sequence). The CDR3 spells CASSVSLAGGKETQYF. The CDR3 region has the DNA TGCGCCAGCAGTGTAAGCCTAGCGGGAGGGAAAGAGACCCAGTACTTC.

The chain combines TRBV9 with TRBJ1-2; a possible D gene is TRBD1 (5 bases). Germline lookup yields CDR1 SGDLS and CDR2 YYNGEE. There are 12 residues in the CDR3. The V gene lost 3 bases and the J gene lost 5 bases, with 8 bases spanning the gap. The CDR3 loop reads CASSGTSYGYTF. For the CDR3, the DNA is TGTGCCAGCAGCGGGACAAGTTATGGCTACACCTTC.

This clonotype has just a few counts. The rearrangement joins TRBV5-1 to TRBJ2-5; D remains ambiguous. Trimming pared 6 bases from V and 4 bases from J, leaving 10 bases between. CDR1 SGHRS and CDR2 YFSETQ come from the germline V gene. There are 12 residues in the CDR3. CDR3 nucleotides: TGCGCCAGCAAAACCGGAACAGAGACCCAGTACTTC. Translating gives CASKTGTETQYF.

This clonotype was detected many times. This sequence joins TRBV5-4 and TRBJ2-4, with 7 bases fitting TRBD1. V was clipped by 5 bases and J by 8 bases; unmatched bases: 7. The CDR3 covers 13 residues. Per germline, CDR1 SGHNT and CDR2 YYREEE (reference sequence). CDR3: CASREGASDIQYF. The CDR3 bases are TGTGCCAGCAGAGAGGGGGCGTCGGACATTCAGTACTTC.

This chain joins TRBV20-1 and TRBJ2-5; TRBD1 matches at 7 bases. Unmatched junction bases numbered 12, after V lost 6 bases and J lost 2 bases. The CDR3 covers 15 residues. The germline CDR1 and CDR2 sequences are DFQATT and SNEGSKA (reference sequence). The CDR3 nucleotides are TGCAGTGCGAGCCAAGGGGGCCGACGTCAAGAGACCCAGTACTTC. It translates to CSASQGGRRQETQYF.

This clonotype has ten or more counts. The V and J genes are TRBV18 and TRBJ2-7, with D hard to call. Between the trimmed V and J ends, which lost 3 bases and 5 bases, there was a span of 8 bases. The length of the CDR3 is 12 residues. Germline V CDR1 and CDR2: KGHSH, LQKENI. For the CDR3, the DNA is TGTGCCAGCTCACCGGTGGGCGACGAGCAGTACTTC. Amino acid sequence: CASSPVGDEQYF. The full variable domain, rest sourced from reference TRBV18 and TRBJ2-7, is NAGVMQNPRHLVRRRGQEARLRCSPMKGHSHVYWYRQLPEEGLKFMVYLQKENIIDESGMPKERFSAEFPKEGPSILRIQQVVRGDSAAYFCASSPVGDEQYFGPGTRLTVT.

The V gene is TRBV20-1, the J gene TRBJ1-6, with 9 bases that match TRBD1. The germline V gene encodes CDR1 DFQATT and CDR2 SNEGSKA (reference sequence). The CDR3 runs 17 residues. V trimming: 2 bases; J trimming: 5 bases; junction bases outside the gene matches: 10. CDR3 coding DNA: TGCAGTGCTAGACCTCGGACAGGGGTATCGGATAATTCACCCCTCCACTTT. It translates to CSARPRTGVSDNSPLHF.

This clonotype was observed a few times. The V call is TRBV9, the J call TRBJ2-7, with 8 bases identical to TRBD1. Trimming cost V 5 bases and J 0 bases; bases outside gene matches: 7. From germline, CDR1 is SGDLS and CDR2 YYNGEE. CDR3 length: 15 residues. CDR3 nucleotide sequence: TGTGCCAGCAGTAAAGGGACAGGAAGCTCCTACGAGCAGTACTTC. This gives the protein CASSKGTGSSYEQYF.

With regard to this clonotype: With a much larger clone just one base away, this may be a read error. V usage is TRBV6-5 and J usage is TRBJ1-1; TRBD1 is a possible D gene (6 bases). Germline lookup yields CDR1 MNHEY and CDR2 SVGAGI. V lost 7 bases, J lost 5 bases, and 20 bases lay in between. The CDR3 has 15 residues. CDR3 in DNA: TGTGCCAGCAATCGGGACATGGAAGGTACGACTGAAGCTTTCTTT. Amino acid sequence: CASNRDMEGTTEAFF.

The J gene is TRBJ1-4, the V gene TRBV24-1, with D perhaps TRBD1 (5 bases). CDR1 is KGHDR and CDR2 is SFDVKD in the germline V gene. The CDR3 is 13 amino acids. Trimming left V 9 bases short and J 7 bases short, with 14 bases between. Here the CDR3 reads CATAEAGTEKLFF. Here the CDR3 DNA reads TGTGCCACCGCCGAGGCAGGGACTGAAAAACTGTTTTTT.

V gene TRBV29-1 combines with J gene TRBJ2-2; D may be TRBD2 (6 bases). Germline loops: CDR1 SQVTM, CDR2 ANQGSEA. The ends were cut back, 7 bases at V and 4 bases at J, with 22 bases in the middle. This CDR3 contains 16 residues. This CDR3 reads CSAATVGGVGTGELFF. The CDR3 DNA follows: TGCAGCGCCGCTACCGTCGGAGGGGTGGGCACCGGGGAGCTGTTTTTT.

The V call is TRBV7-2, the J call TRBJ2-7, with 7 bases fitting TRBD1. The germline gives CDR1 SGHTA, CDR2 FQGNSA. Losses at the gene ends were 5 bases for V and 0 bases for J; bases not matched to a gene: 4. The CDR3 loop spans 14 amino acids. CDR3 in DNA: TGTGCCAGCAGCCCGGACAGGAGCTCCTACGAGCAGTACTTC. Protein sequence: CASSPDRSSYEQYF.

This clonotype was found a few times. The V and J genes are TRBV7-9 and TRBJ1-1; D is unresolved. The CDR3 contains 13 residues. Deletions cut 0 bases from V and 1 base from J, with 3 bases between. In germline, CDR1 is SEHNR, CDR2 FQNEAQ (reference sequence). The CDR3 protein is CASSLATNTEAFF. For the CDR3, the DNA is TGTGCCAGCAGCTTAGCGACGAACACTGAAGCTTTCTTT.

This clonotype was counted a few times. The V gene is TRBV6-2 or TRBV6-3, the J gene TRBJ2-7; 8 bases are a match to TRBD2. Germline V gives CDR1 MNHEY, CDR2 SVGEGT. The CDR3 is 14 residues long. V was pared by 2 bases and J by 2 bases, with 2 bases of the junction left unmatched. The CDR3 coding sequence is TGTGCCAGCAGTTACGCGGGAGGCCCCTACGAGCAGTACTTC. Its translation is CASSYAGGPYEQYF.

The chain recombines TRBV25-1 with TRBJ2-1, with D perhaps being TRBD1 or TRBD2 (5 bases each). V was clipped by 5 bases and J by 12 bases, with 17 bases between them. The germline V gene encodes CDR1 MGHDK and CDR2 SYGVNS. The CDR3 runs 13 residues. DNA for the CDR3: TGTGCCAGCAGTTCTCACCGGGACGCTGGGCAGTTCTTC. It specifies CASSSHRDAGQFF.